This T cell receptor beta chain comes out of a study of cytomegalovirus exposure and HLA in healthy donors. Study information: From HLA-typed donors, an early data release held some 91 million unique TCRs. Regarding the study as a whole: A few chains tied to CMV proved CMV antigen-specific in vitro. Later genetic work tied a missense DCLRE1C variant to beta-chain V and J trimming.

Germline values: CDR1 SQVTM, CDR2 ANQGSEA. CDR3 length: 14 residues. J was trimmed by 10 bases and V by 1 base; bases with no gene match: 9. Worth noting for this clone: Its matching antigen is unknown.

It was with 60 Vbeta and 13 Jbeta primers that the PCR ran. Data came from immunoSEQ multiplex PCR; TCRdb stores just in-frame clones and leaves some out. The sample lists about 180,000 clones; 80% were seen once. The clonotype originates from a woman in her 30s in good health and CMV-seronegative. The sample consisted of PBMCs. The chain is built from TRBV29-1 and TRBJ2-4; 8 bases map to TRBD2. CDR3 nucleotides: TGCAGCGTTGAAGTCCGGACTAGCACAAGGATTCAGTACTTC. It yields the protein CSVEVRTSTRIQYF.